The TCR beta chain under discussion was sequenced for a study of identical twins. Germline assignment: CDR1 SGDLS and CDR2 YYNGEE. Deletions cut 4 bases from V and 9 bases from J, with 17 bases between. CDR3 size: 15 residues. Comments on this clonotype: The antigen remains unidentified.

General study results and limits: Fewer insertions were carried by abundant cord blood beta clonotypes, but none was seen in memory repertoires.

Via MiXCR, TCRdb re-called the 5' RACE reads, giving one row per CDR3 protein. The profile shows approximately 700,000 distinct CDR3 sequences, 15% to 20% of them singletons. This sample also belongs to another study, concerning T cells expressing NK-cell markers. That paper states: Sorting was restricted to alpha-beta TCR T cells by an anti-gamma-delta TCR antibody in several experiments. These same clonotypes (in four donors) also led the CD3+CD56-NKG2C+ fraction.

The sequence was obtained from a woman aged 18-29 years in good health. Sequenced input: PBMCs. The rearrangement links TRBV9 to TRBJ1-6; D is unresolved. The CDR3 protein is CASSSGLGFTSPLHF. In nucleotides, the CDR3 is TGTGCCAGCAGCTCCGGGCTAGGGTTCACTTCACCCCTCCACTTT.